This T cell receptor (beta chain) is drawn from a study of cytomegalovirus exposure and HLA in healthy donors. Study-level results: Subsequent analysis showed first-cohort TCR clusters tending to co-occur in 120 validation repertoires. Cytomegalovirus-associated TCR beta chains were listed, numbering 150 to 200.

Looked up from germline, CDR1 is MNHEY and CDR2 is SMNVEV (reference sequence). V shed 6 bases and J 2 bases; nucleotides not matched to a gene: 15. The CDR3 is made up of 17 amino acids. Generated by immunoSEQ multiplex PCR, the TCRdb table keeps only in-frame clones and is missing some. The table records approximately 240,000 clones, 85% to 95% of them present only once. This clone was seen just once. Its antigen is unidentified. The receptor's source is a woman aged 18-29 years in good health and CMV-seronegative. The gene calls are TRBV27 and TRBJ2-5; 7 bases are shared with TRBD1. The material sequenced was PBMCs. In DNA, the CDR3 is TGTGCCAGCAGCGTAGTCCCAGGGGGAGAGGGGCAAGAGACCCAGTACTTC. It is translated as CASSVVPGGEGQETQYF.